This T cell receptor beta chain was sequenced in a study of blood T cell repertoires in COVID-19. Study at large: The United States, Italy and Spain supplied acute and convalescent COVID-19 samples.

Original handling: Amplification of reference gene primers was used by the study to estimate nucleated cell counts. Assay used: immunoSEQ multiplex PCR; TCRdb lists only in-frame clones, some missing. V, J and clone size derive from that table, while D and trimming were established from the DNA sequence. The sample shows 150,000 to 200,000 clones, approximately 90% of them seen only once. This receptor was taken from a man aged 18 to 30 who had recovered from COVID-19. Source material: peripheral blood.

CDR3 DNA sequence: TGTGCCAGCAGCCGAGACGAAATTGACAGGGTACGGCACATTCAGTACTTC. It specifies CASSRDEIDRVRHIQYF. This chain joins TRBV5-6 and TRBJ2-4, with 7 nucleotides matching TRBD1. The CDR3 covers 17 residues. Looked up from germline, CDR1 is SGHDT and CDR2 is YYEEEE. V trimming: 4 bases; J trimming: 8 bases; junction bases outside the gene matches: 18.